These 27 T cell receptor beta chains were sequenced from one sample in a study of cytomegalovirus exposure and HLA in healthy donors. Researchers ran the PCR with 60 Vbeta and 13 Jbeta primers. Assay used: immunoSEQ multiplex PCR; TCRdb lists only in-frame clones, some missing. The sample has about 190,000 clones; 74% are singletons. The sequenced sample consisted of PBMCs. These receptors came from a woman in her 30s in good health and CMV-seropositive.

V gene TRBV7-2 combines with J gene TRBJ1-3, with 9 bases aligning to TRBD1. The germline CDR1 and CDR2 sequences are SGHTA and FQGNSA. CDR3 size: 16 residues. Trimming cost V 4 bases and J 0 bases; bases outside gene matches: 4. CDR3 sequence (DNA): TGTGCCAGCAGCTCCGGGACAGGGACCTCTGGAAACACCATATATTTT. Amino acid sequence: CASSSGTGTSGNTIYF.

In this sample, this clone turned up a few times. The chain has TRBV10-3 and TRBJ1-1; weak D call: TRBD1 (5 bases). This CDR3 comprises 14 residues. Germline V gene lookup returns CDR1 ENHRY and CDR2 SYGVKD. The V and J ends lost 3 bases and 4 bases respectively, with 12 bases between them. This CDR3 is CAISDGGRATEAFF. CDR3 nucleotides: TGTGCCATCAGTGACGGCGGCAGGGCCACTGAAGCTTTCTTT.

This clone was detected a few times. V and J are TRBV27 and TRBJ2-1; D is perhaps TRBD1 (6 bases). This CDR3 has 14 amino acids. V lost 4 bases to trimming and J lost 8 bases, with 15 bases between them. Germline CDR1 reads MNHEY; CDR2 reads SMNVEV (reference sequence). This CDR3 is CASSSPGAYYEQFF. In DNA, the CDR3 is TGTGCCAGCAGTTCCCCAGGGGCGTACTATGAGCAGTTCTTC.

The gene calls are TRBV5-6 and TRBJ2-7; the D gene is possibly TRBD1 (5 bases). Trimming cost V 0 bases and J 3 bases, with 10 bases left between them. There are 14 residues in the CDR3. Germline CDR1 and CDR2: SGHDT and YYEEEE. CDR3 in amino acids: CASSLAGFSYEQYF. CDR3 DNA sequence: TGTGCCAGCAGCTTGGCAGGGTTCAGCTACGAGCAGTACTTC. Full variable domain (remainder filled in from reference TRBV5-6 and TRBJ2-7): DAGVTQSPTHLIKTRGQQVTLRCSPKSGHDTVSWYQQALGQGPQFIFQYYEEEERQRGNFPDRFSGHQFPNYSSELNVNALLLGDSALYLCASSLAGFSYEQYFGPGTRLTVT.

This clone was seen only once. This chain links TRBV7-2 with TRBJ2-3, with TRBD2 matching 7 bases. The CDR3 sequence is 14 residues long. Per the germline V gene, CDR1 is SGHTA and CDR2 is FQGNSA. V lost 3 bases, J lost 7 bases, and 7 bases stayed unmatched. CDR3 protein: CASSFGGSENTQYF. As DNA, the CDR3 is TGTGCCAGCAGCTTTGGCGGGAGTGAAAATACGCAGTATTTT.

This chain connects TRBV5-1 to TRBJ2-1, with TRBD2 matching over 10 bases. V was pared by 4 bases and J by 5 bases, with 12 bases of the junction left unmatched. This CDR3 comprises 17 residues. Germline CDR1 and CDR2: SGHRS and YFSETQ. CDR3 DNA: TGCGCCAGCAGCCCCTTTGCTAGCGGGAGTTTTAACAATGAGCAGTTCTTC. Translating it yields CASSPFASGSFNNEQFF.

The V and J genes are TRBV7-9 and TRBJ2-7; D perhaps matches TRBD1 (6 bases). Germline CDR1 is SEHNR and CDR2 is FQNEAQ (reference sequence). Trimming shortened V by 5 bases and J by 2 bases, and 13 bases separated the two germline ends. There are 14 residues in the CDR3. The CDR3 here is CASSHRDGAYEQYF. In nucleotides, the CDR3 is TGTGCCAGCAGCCACAGGGACGGCGCCTACGAGCAGTACTTC.

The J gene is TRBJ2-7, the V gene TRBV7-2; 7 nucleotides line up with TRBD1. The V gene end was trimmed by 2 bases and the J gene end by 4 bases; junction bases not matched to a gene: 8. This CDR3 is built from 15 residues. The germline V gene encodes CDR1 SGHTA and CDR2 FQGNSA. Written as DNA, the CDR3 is TGTGCCAGCAGCTTAACGTTCCGGGACAGATACGAGCAGTACTTC. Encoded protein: CASSLTFRDRYEQYF.

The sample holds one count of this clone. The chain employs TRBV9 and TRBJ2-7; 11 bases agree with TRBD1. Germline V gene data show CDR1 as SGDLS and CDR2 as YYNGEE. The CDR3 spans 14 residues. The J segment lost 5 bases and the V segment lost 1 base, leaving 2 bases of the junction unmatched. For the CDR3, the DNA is TGTGCCAGCAGCGTATGGACAGGGGGCAACGAGCAGTACTTC. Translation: CASSVWTGGNEQYF. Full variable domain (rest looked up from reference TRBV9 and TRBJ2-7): DSGVTQTPKHLITATGQRVTLRCSPRSGDLSVYWYQQSLDQGLQFLIQYYNGEERAKGNILERFSAQQFPDLHSELNLSSLELGDSALYFCASSVWTGGNEQYFGPGTRLTVT.

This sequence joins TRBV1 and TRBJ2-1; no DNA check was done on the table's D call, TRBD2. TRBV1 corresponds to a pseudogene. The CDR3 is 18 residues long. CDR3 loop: CTSSQAGTSGNSYNEQFF. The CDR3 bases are TGCACCAGCAGCCAGGCCGGGACTAGCGGGAACTCCTACAATGAGCAGTTCTTC.

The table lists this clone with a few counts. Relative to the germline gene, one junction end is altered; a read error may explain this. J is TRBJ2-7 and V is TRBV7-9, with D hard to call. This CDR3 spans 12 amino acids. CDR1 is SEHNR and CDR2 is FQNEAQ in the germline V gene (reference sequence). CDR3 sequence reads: CSSSLRGYEQYF. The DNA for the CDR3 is TGTTCCAGCAGCTTAAGAGGCTACGAGCAGTACTTC. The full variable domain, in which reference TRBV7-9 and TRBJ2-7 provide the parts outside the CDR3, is DTGVSQNPRHKITKRGQNVTFRCDPISEHNRLYWYRQTLGQGPEFLTYFQNEAQLEKSRLLSDRFSAERPKGSFSTLEIQRTEQGDSAMYLCSSSLRGYEQYFGPGTRLTVT.

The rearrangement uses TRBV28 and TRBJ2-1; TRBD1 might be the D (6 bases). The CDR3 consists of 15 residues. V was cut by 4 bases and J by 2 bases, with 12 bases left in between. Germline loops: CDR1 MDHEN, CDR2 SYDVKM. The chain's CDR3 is CASSSGVSAYNEQFF. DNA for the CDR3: TGTGCCAGCAGTTCAGGGGTTAGCGCCTACAATGAGCAGTTCTTC. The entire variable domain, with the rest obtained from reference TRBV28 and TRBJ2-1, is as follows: DVKVTQSSRYLVKRTGEKVFLECVQDMDHENMFWYRQDPGLGLRLIYFSYDVKMKEKGDIPEGYSVSREKKERFSLILESASTNQTSMYLCASSSGVSAYNEQFFGPGTRLTVL.

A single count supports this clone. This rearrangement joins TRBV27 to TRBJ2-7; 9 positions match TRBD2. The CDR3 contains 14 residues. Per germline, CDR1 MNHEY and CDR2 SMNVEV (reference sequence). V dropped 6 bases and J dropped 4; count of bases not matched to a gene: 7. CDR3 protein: CASRTGTSIYEQYF. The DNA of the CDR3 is TGTGCCAGCAGGACCGGGACTAGCATTTACGAGCAGTACTTC.

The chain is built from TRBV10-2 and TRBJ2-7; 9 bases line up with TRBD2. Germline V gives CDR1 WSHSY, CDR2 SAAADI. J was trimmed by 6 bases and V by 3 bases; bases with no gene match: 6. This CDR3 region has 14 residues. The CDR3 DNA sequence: TGCGCCAGCAGTGACGCGGGAGGGCCTCGCGAGCAGTACTTC. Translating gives CASSDAGGPREQYF.

The CDR3 DNA reads as TGTGCCAGCAACAAACAAACGAACACCGGGGAGCTGTTTTTT. It encodes CASNKQTNTGELFF. The rearrangement uses TRBV28 and TRBJ2-2; D remains ambiguous. Looked up from germline, CDR1 is MDHEN and CDR2 is SYDVKM. This CDR3 has 14 residues. Trimming cost V 7 bases and J 0 bases, with 9 bases left between them.

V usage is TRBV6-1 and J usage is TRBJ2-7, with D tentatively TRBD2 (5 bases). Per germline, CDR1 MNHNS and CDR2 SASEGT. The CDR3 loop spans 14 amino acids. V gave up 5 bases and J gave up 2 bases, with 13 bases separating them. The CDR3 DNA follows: TGTGCCAGCAGTCGCTGGACTGACACCTACGAGCAGTACTTC. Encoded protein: CASSRWTDTYEQYF.

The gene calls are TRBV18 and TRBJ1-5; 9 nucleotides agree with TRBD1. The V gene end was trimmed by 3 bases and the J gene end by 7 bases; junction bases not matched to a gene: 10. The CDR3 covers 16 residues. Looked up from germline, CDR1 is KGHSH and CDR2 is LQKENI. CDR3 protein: CASSPPGQGTGQPQHF. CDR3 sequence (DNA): TGTGCCAGCTCACCCCCGGGACAGGGTACCGGACAGCCCCAGCATTTT.

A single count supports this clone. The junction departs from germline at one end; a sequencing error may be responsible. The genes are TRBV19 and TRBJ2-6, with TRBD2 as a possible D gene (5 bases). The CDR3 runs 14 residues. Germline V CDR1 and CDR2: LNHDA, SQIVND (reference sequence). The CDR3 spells CASSGISGTNVLTF. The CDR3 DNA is TGTGCCAGTAGCGGGATCTCTGGGACCAACGTCCTGACTTTC.

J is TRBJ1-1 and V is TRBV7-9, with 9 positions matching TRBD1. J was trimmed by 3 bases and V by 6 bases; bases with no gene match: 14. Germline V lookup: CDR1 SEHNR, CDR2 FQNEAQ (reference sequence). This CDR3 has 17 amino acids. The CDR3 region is CASRSPGQGAEDTEAFF. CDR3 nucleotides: TGTGCCAGCAGGTCACCGGGACAGGGCGCTGAGGACACTGAAGCTTTCTTT.

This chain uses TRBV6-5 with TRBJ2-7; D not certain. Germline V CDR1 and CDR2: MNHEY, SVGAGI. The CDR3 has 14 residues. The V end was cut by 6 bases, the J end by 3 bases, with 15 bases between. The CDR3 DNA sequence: TGTGCCAGCAGAAACGACATATCCGACTACGAGCAGTACTTC. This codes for CASRNDISDYEQYF.

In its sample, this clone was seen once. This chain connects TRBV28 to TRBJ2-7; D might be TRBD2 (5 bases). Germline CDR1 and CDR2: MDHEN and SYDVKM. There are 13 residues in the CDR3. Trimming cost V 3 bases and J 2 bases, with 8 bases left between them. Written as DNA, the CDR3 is TGTGCCAGCAGTTTCGGGGTCACCTACGAGCAGTACTTC. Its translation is CASSFGVTYEQYF.

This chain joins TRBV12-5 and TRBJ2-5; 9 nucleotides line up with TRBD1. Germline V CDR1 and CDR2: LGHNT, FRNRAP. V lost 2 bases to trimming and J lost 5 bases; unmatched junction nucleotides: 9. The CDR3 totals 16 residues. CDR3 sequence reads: CASGLTRTGDLETQYF. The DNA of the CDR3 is TGTGCTAGTGGTTTGACCCGGACAGGGGATTTGGAGACCCAGTACTTC.

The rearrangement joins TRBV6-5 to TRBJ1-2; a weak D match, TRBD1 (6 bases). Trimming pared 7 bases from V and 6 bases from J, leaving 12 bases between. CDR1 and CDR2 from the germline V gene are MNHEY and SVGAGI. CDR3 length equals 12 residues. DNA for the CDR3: TGTGCCAGCACCGATGGGGGCCATGGCTACACCTTC. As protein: CASTDGGHGYTF.

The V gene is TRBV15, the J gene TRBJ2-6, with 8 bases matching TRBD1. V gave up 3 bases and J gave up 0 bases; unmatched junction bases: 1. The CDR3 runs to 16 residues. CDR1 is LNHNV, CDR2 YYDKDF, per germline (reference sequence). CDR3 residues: CATSSGTGSGANVLTF. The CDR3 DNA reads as TGTGCCACCAGCAGCGGGACAGGCTCTGGGGCCAACGTCCTGACTTTC.

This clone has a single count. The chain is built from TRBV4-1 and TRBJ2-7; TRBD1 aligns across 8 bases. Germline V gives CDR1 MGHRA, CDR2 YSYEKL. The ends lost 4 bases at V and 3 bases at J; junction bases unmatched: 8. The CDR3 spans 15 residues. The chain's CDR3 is CASSLYWTGNYEQYF. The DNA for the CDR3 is TGCGCCAGCAGCCTCTACTGGACAGGGAACTACGAGCAGTACTTC.

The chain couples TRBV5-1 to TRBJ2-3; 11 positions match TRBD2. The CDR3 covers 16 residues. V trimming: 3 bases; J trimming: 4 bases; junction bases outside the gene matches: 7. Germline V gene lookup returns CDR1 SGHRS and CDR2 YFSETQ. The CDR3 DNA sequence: TGCGCCAGCAGCTCTACTCCGGGACTAGCGGCAGATACGCAGTATTTT. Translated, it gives CASSSTPGLAADTQYF.

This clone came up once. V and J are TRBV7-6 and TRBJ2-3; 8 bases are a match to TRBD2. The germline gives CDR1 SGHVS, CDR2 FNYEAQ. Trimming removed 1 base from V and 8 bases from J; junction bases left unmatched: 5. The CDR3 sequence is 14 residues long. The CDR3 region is CASSLEGAGVTQYF. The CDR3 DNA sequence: TGTGCCAGCAGCTTAGAAGGAGCGGGAGTTACGCAGTATTTT.